The sequence of this T cell receptor beta chain was determined in a study of CD8 T cells in ankylosing spondylitis. V trimming: 3 bases; J trimming: 4 bases; junction bases outside the gene matches: 3. This CDR3 is built from 14 residues. Per the germline V gene, CDR1 is SGHVS and CDR2 is FNYEAQ. Construction of TCR beta libraries was performed using quantitative 5'-RACE with molecular barcodes. Using its own MiXCR run on the 5' RACE reads, TCRdb lists one record per CDR3 protein. The profile shows 380,000 or so distinct CDR3 sequences, roughly 20% of them singletons. The sample was blood, either unsorted or a sorted T cell fraction (not recorded which). The chain links TRBV7-6 to TRBJ2-3; 8 bases map to TRBD1. The receptor was isolated from a male donor with ankylosing spondylitis or in good health (not recorded which). The CDR3: CASSFGTGPDTQYF. CDR3 bases: TGTGCCAGCAGCTTTGGGACAGGTCCAGATACGCAGTATTTT.